Listed here are 29 T cell receptor beta chains from one sample, sequenced in a study of Ad26.COV2.S vaccination and SARS-CoV-2 variants. The sample's treatment: roughly 18 received Ad26.COV2.S at low or high dose, single or two shots; roughly five received placebo; per-sample allocation not given. At day 63 after the first vaccine or placebo injection, samples were drawn. TCRdb's copy holds only in-frame clones and misses some; the assay was immunoSEQ multiplex PCR. The sample contains 200,000 to 250,000 clones, roughly 90% of which appear only once. The sample was peripheral blood, taken in a trial of Ad26.COV2.S vaccine versus placebo. These receptors all stem from a person aged 18-60 years who received the Ad26.COV2.S COVID-19 vaccine or a placebo.

This chain joins TRBV3-1 (or the pseudogene TRBV3-2) and TRBJ2-5; 9 nucleotides agree with TRBD1. This CDR3 has 18 amino acids. V dropped 5 bases and J dropped 3; count of bases not matched to a gene: 16. Germline-derived CDR1 and CDR2 are LGHDT and YNNKEL (reference sequence). CDR3 in amino acids: CASSVRDRVGIGKETQYF. The CDR3 coding sequence is TGTGCCAGCAGCGTCCGGGACAGGGTAGGAATAGGGAAAGAGACCCAGTACTTC.

The CDR3 loop is CASSLGSNRGDEQFF. The CDR3, as DNA: TGCGCCAGCAGCTTGGGATCTAACAGGGGCGATGAGCAGTTCTTC. The chain carries TRBV5-1 and TRBJ2-1; TRBD1 matches at 7 bases. The CDR3 has 15 residues. Trimming at V came to 0 bases and at J to 8 bases, leaving 8 bases not matched to a gene. Germline CDR1 SGHRS, CDR2 YFSETQ.

As concerns this clone: Mismatch with germline at one junction end may stem from a read error. The rearrangement joins TRBV14 to TRBJ1-2; no definite D call. The V gene's germline CDR1 is SGHDN and CDR2 FVKESK. The CDR3 covers 10 residues. CDR3 bases: TGTGCCAGCAGCCAAGACAGCCATAACTTC. This gives the protein CASSQDSHNF.

The V gene is TRBV28, the J gene TRBJ2-5; D gene unclear. Germline CDR1 is MDHEN and CDR2 is SYDVKM. V was pared by 3 bases and J by 4 bases, with 9 bases between. CDR3 length: 13 residues. CDR3 nucleotides: TGTGCCAGCAGTTTTCACTCCCCAGAGACCCAGTACTTC. Protein product: CASSFHSPETQYF.

The gene calls are TRBV5-1 and TRBJ2-7; tentatively, D is TRBD1 (6 bases). Germline CDR1 reads SGHRS; CDR2 reads YFSETQ. The CDR3 loop spans 13 amino acids. Trimming stripped 3 bases from V and 5 bases from J, with 12 bases between. The CDR3 region has the DNA TGCGCCAGCAGCTCCGGACAGAACGACGAGCAGTACTTC. Translated, it gives CASSSGQNDEQYF.

This chain links TRBV29-1 with TRBJ1-1; TRBD1 agrees at 11 bases. CDR1 is SQVTM, CDR2 ANQGSEA, per germline. Trimming removed 2 bases from V and 11 bases from J; junction bases left unmatched: 7. The CDR3 sequence is 13 residues long. This CDR3 is CSVERGQGAGAFF. CDR3 DNA: TGCAGCGTTGAAAGAGGACAGGGGGCAGGGGCTTTCTTT. The full variable domain, with the rest looked up from reference TRBV29-1 and TRBJ1-1, is SAVISQKPSRDICQRGTSLTIQCQVDSQVTMMFWYRQQPGQSLTLIATANQGSEATYESGFVIDKFPISRPNLTFSTLTVSNMSPEDSSIYLCSVERGQGAGAFFGQGTRLTVV.

J is TRBJ1-5 and V is TRBV28; weak D call: TRBD1 (5 bases). The CDR3 covers 16 residues. V lost 3 bases to trimming and J lost 5 bases, with 17 bases between them. CDR1 is MDHEN and CDR2 is SYDVKM in the germline V gene. The CDR3 coding sequence is TGTGCCAGCAGTTTCGGGGCGGGGGGGATCGATCAGCCCCAGCATTTT. It encodes CASSFGAGGIDQPQHF.

This chain links TRBV7-3 with TRBJ2-1; 13 nucleotides match TRBD2. The CDR3 is 16 amino acids. V was clipped by 5 bases and J by 4 bases; unmatched bases: 5. The V gene's germline CDR1 is SGHTA and CDR2 FQGTGA. This chain's CDR3 is CASSPTSGGGYNEQFF. The CDR3 DNA follows: TGTGCCAGCAGCCCCACTAGCGGGGGGGGATACAATGAGCAGTTCTTC.

The chain is built from TRBV5-1 and TRBJ1-6; D gene unclear. CDR3 length: 14 amino acids. Trimming removed 0 bases at V and 7 bases at J, with 8 bases between. CDR1 and CDR2 (germline): SGHRS, YFSETQ. The CDR3 DNA sequence: TGCGCCAGCAGCTTGGAGGCGACGAATTCACCCCTCCACTTT. Residues: CASSLEATNSPLHF.

The rearrangement links TRBV6-5 to TRBJ1-2; D gene uncertain. There are 10 residues in the CDR3. CDR1 is MNHEY, CDR2 SVGAGI, per germline. V gave up 6 bases and J gave up 10 bases, with 9 bases separating them. The CDR3 region is CASSIRNYTF. The CDR3 region has the DNA TGTGCCAGCAGCATAAGAAACTACACCTTC.

The chain carries TRBV7-6 and TRBJ2-3; 10 bases match TRBD2. The CDR3 is made up of 15 amino acids. Losses at the gene ends were 2 bases for V and 1 base for J; bases not matched to a gene: 0. Germline values: CDR1 SGHVS, CDR2 FNYEAQ. This chain's CDR3 is CASSLLAGGTDTQYF. CDR3 bases: TGTGCCAGCAGCTTACTAGCGGGGGGCACAGATACGCAGTATTTT.

This chain connects TRBV5-6 to TRBJ1-2, with 9 bases identical to TRBD1. Germline CDR1 reads SGHDT; CDR2 reads YYEEEE. CDR3 length: 19 residues. V shed 4 bases and J 1 base; nucleotides not matched to a gene: 17. The CDR3: CASSQEEPGQGLINYGYTF. CDR3 sequence (DNA): TGTGCCAGCAGCCAGGAGGAGCCGGGACAGGGTTTAATTAACTATGGCTACACCTTC.

This clone was observed a single time. The chain combines TRBV9 with TRBJ1-3; D is perhaps TRBD1 (6 bases). CDR1 is SGDLS and CDR2 is YYNGEE in the germline V gene. Between the trimmed V and J ends, which lost 3 bases and 0 bases, there was a span of 10 bases. CDR3 size: 15 residues. For the CDR3, the DNA is TGTGCCAGCAGCGCGGACAGTAACTCTGGAAACACCATATATTTT. This translates into CASSADSNSGNTIYF.

A few counts support this clone. V gene TRBV11-2 combines with J gene TRBJ2-3; 8 nucleotides line up with TRBD2. Germline assignment: CDR1 SGHAT and CDR2 FQNNGV. CDR3 length: 15 residues. The V segment lost 5 bases and the J segment 1 base; nucleotides outside the gene matches: 5. The CDR3 nucleotides read TGTGCCAGCAGCCCGAGCGGGGGCGGCACAGATACGCAGTATTTT. Protein: CASSPSGGGTDTQYF. The variable domain in full, completed from reference TRBV11-2 and TRBJ2-3, reads EAGVAQSPRYKIIEKRQSVAFWCNPISGHATLYWYQQILGQGPKLLIQFQNNGVVDDSQLPKDRFSAERLKGVDSTLKIQPAKLEDSAVYLCASSPSGGGTDTQYFGPGTRLTVL.

This chain uses TRBV11-3 with TRBJ2-2; 8 bases map to TRBD1. V lost 5 bases and J lost 1; bases outside the gene matches: 6. CDR1 is SGHNT, CDR2 YENEEA, per germline. The length of the CDR3 is 16 residues. The DNA of the CDR3 is TGTGCCAGCAGCCCTAGTGGGACAGGGAACACCGGGGAGCTGTTTTTT. As protein: CASSPSGTGNTGELFF. Looking up the rest from reference TRBV11-3 and TRBJ2-2 gives the full variable domain: EAGVVQSPRYKIIEKKQPVAFWCNPISGHNTLYWYLQNLGQGPELLIRYENEEAVDDSQLPKDRFSAERLKGVDSTLKIQPAELGDSAVYLCASSPSGTGNTGELFFGEGSRLTVL.

This chain links TRBV7-2 with TRBJ2-1, with 12 bases fitting TRBD2. Germline lookup yields CDR1 SGHTA and CDR2 FQGNSA. The CDR3 consists of 19 residues. J was trimmed by 12 bases and V by 5 bases; bases with no gene match: 23. DNA of the CDR3: TGTGCCAGCAGCAGCCGACAGGGGGCCGGACTAGCGGGGCCTTGGGGGCAGTTCTTC. Translating gives CASSSRQGAGLAGPWGQFF.

As DNA, the CDR3 is TGCAGCGTTAAGGGAGGGGACAGCCTCTCCTACGAGCAGTACTTC. This encodes CSVKGGDSLSYEQYF. The chain recombines TRBV29-1 with TRBJ2-7; perhaps D is TRBD1 or TRBD2 (7 bases each). V lost 5 bases, J lost 0 bases, and 17 bases lay in between. This CDR3 is 15 amino acids long. Germline CDR1 is SQVTM and CDR2 is ANQGSEA.

The rearrangement joins TRBV27 to TRBJ2-7; D uncertain. The germline V gene has CDR1 MNHEY and CDR2 SMNVEV (reference sequence). The V end was cut by 4 bases, the J end by 1 base, with 14 bases between. This CDR3 has 15 amino acids. CDR3 region: CASSSSWVGSYEQYF. In DNA, the CDR3 is TGTGCCAGCAGTTCCTCGTGGGTAGGGTCCTACGAGCAGTACTTC.

This chain links TRBV27 with TRBJ1-2; 8 bases line up with TRBD1. CDR1 and CDR2 (germline): MNHEY, SMNVEV (reference sequence). Trimming at V came to 4 bases and at J to 2 bases, leaving 12 bases not matched to a gene. The CDR3 sequence is 17 residues long. The CDR3 here is CASSSRQPDRANYGYTF. CDR3 DNA: TGTGCCAGCAGTTCCCGACAGCCGGACAGGGCAAACTATGGCTACACCTTC.

This CDR3 is CAITQSGSYNEQFF. Here the CDR3 DNA reads TGTGCCATCACCCAGAGCGGATCCTACAATGAGCAGTTCTTC. This sequence joins TRBV10-3 and TRBJ2-1; D might be TRBD2 (5 bases). Per the germline V gene, CDR1 is ENHRY and CDR2 is SYGVKD. The CDR3 runs to 14 residues. Trimming removed 7 bases from V and 1 base from J, with 11 bases in between.

The rearrangement uses TRBV28 and TRBJ2-3; D gene ambiguous. The V end was cut by 6 bases, the J end by 8 bases, with 12 bases between. The CDR3 runs to 12 residues. CDR1 MDHEN and CDR2 SYDVKM come from the germline V gene. The CDR3 spells CASSRLPGTQYF. CDR3 nucleotide sequence: TGTGCCAGCAGCAGACTCCCAGGTACGCAGTATTTT.

The rearrangement joins TRBV6-5 to TRBJ2-1; D may be TRBD1 (6 bases). CDR1 and CDR2 (germline): MNHEY, SVGAGI. The CDR3 covers 15 residues. V was pared by 4 bases and J by 4 bases, with 14 bases between. CDR3 sequence: CASSLQGEGYNEQFF. The CDR3 nucleotides read TGTGCCAGCAGTTTACAGGGTGAGGGTTACAATGAGCAGTTCTTC.

The chain's CDR3 is CSVQGTGGTPFASSEQYF. DNA for the CDR3: TGCAGCGTCCAAGGGACAGGGGGAACTCCGTTCGCCTCATCCGAGCAGTACTTC. This chain joins TRBV29-1 and TRBJ2-7, with 11 bases fitting TRBD1. The CDR3 is made up of 18 amino acids. V shed 6 bases, J shed 6 bases, and the junction held 22 bases outside the gene matches. Looked up from germline, CDR1 is SQVTM and CDR2 is ANQGSEA.

The chain links TRBV9 to TRBJ2-3; D remains unclear. Germline-derived CDR1 and CDR2 are SGDLS and YYNGEE. V dropped 0 bases and J dropped 0 bases, with 17 bases sitting between them. This CDR3 contains 18 residues. The CDR3 sequence is CASSVDAGVPGSTDTQYF. Here the CDR3 DNA reads TGTGCCAGCAGCGTAGACGCCGGAGTGCCTGGTAGCACAGATACGCAGTATTTT.

This clone came up once. This rearrangement joins TRBV7-2 to TRBJ1-4; tentatively, D is TRBD1 (6 bases). The CDR3 runs 13 residues. V was clipped by 5 bases and J by 5 bases, with 9 bases between them. Germline CDR1 is SGHTA and CDR2 is FQGNSA. For the CDR3, the DNA is TGTGCCAGCAGCATAGGACAGAATGAAAAACTGTTTTTT. It encodes CASSIGQNEKLFF.

The V call is TRBV27, the J call TRBJ2-7; D uncertain. V was shortened by 3 bases and J by 3 bases, with 9 bases between the two germline ends. CDR3 length equals 13 residues. Germline CDR1 MNHEY, CDR2 SMNVEV (reference sequence). In nucleotides, the CDR3 is TGTGCCAGCAGTTTCAGTTCGGGCTACGAGCAGTACTTC. It encodes CASSFSSGYEQYF.

The CDR3 loop is CASSQQDGGTQYF. The CDR3 DNA sequence: TGTGCCAGCAGCCAACAGGACGGGGGAACGCAGTATTTT. V gene TRBV3-1 (or the pseudogene TRBV3-2) combines with J gene TRBJ2-3; a possible D gene is TRBD2 (6 bases). V dropped 2 bases and J dropped 9 bases, with 12 bases sitting between them. This CDR3 has 13 residues. Germline V gene lookup returns CDR1 LGHDT and CDR2 YNNKEL (reference sequence).

This rearrangement joins TRBV4-1 to TRBJ2-7; possible D gene TRBD2, 5 bases. CDR1 is MGHRA, CDR2 YSYEKL, per germline. This CDR3 contains 14 residues. V gave up 5 bases and J gave up 0 bases, with 11 bases separating them. In DNA form, the CDR3 reads TGCGCCAGCAGCGTCGAGGGTCTCTCCTACGAGCAGTACTTC. This encodes CASSVEGLSYEQYF.

The chain uses TRBV27 and TRBJ1-5; D is ambiguous. The CDR3 is 13 amino acids. Germline values: CDR1 MNHEY, CDR2 SMNVEV (reference sequence). V lost 6 bases and J 4 bases, leaving 10 bases between the germline ends. CDR3 coding DNA: TGTGCCAGCAGAGCAGAGATAAATCAGCCCCAGCATTTT. Its protein product is CASRAEINQPQHF.